This T cell receptor (beta chain) emerged from a study of cytomegalovirus exposure and HLA in healthy donors. Study results and caveats: TCR beta V segments were, for the most part, productive about 87% or about 30% of the time in an earlier analysis. A link between a missense DCLRE1C variant and TCR beta V- and J-gene trimming emerged from a later analysis.

The PCR was carried out with 60 Vbeta primers and 13 Jbeta primers. The repertoire was sequenced with immunoSEQ multiplex PCR; TCRdb's copy has only in-frame clones and lacks some. The data show about 180,000 clones, with about two thirds seen just once and 2% to 2.5% held by the top ten. This clone turned up a few times. Its specificity is not known. Everyone who donated was a healthy bone marrow donor. Germline V gene sequence: CDR1 SGDLS, CDR2 YYNGEE. With 0 bases removed from V and 2 bases from J, the gap between germline ends came to 8 bases. The CDR3 extends over 14 amino acids. The sequenced material came from PBMCs. The chain employs TRBV9 and TRBJ1-2; D gene unclear. The receptor's source is a human donor in good health. CDR3 sequence: CASSVDSGNYGYTF. The CDR3 DNA reads TGTGCCAGCAGCGTAGATTCGGGGAACTATGGCTACACCTTC.